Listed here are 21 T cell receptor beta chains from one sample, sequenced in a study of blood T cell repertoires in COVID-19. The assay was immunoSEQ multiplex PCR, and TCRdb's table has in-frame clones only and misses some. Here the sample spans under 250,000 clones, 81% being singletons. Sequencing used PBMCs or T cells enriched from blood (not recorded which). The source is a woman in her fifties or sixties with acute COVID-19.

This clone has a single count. CDR3 amino acids: CASSLMGQRLDTQYF. The CDR3 DNA sequence: TGTGCCAGCAGCTTAATGGGACAGAGACTAGATACGCAGTATTTT. The chain is built from TRBV7-2 and TRBJ2-3, with 7 bases lining up with TRBD1. The J segment lost 5 bases and the V segment lost 2 bases, leaving 7 bases of the junction unmatched. The CDR3 runs to 15 residues. Germline CDR1 and CDR2: SGHTA and FQGNSA.

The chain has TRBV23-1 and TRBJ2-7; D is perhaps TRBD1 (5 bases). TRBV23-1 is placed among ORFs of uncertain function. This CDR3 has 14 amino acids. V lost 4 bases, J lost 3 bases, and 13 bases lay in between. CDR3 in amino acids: CASSLRQIYYEQYF. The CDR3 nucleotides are TGCGCCAGCAGTCTCCGACAGATATACTACGAGCAGTACTTC.

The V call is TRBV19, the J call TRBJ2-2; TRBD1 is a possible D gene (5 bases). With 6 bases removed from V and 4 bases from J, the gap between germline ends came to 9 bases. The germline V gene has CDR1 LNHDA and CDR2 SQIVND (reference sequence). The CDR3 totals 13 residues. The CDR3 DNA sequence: TGTGCCAGTAGCATTAGGGGCACCGGGGAGCTGTTTTTT. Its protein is CASSIRGTGELFF.

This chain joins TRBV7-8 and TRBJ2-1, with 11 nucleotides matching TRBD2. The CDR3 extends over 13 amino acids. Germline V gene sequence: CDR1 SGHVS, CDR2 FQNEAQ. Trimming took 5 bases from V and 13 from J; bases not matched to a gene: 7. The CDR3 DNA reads TGTGCCAGCAGCCGAAGGGGACTAGCGGTTCAGTTCTTC. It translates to CASSRRGLAVQFF.

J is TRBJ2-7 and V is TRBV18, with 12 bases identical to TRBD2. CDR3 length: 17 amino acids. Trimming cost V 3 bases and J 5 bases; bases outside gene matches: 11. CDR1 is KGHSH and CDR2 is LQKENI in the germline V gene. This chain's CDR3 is CASSPPGLAGAYHEQYF. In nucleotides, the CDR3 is TGTGCCAGCTCACCCCCGGGACTAGCGGGCGCGTACCACGAGCAGTACTTC.

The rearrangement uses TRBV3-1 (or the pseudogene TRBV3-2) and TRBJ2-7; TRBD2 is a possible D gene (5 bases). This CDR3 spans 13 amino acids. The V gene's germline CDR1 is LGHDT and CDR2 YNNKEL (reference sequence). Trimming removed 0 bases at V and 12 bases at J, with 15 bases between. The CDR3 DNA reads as TGTGCCAGCAGCCAAGAATTCTCACGGACTCCGTACTTC. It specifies CASSQEFSRTPYF.

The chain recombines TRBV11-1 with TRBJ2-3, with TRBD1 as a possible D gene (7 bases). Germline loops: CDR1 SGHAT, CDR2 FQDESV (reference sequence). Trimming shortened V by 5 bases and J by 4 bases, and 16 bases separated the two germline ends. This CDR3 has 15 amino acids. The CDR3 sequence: CASSRSGDRADTQYF. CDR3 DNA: TGTGCCAGCAGCCGGTCGGGAGACAGGGCAGATACGCAGTATTTT.

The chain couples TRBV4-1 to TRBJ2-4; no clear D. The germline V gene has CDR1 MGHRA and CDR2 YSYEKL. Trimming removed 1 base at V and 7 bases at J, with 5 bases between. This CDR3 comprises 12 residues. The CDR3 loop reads CASSQGENIQYF. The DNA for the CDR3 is TGCGCCAGCAGCCAAGGAGAGAACATTCAGTACTTC.

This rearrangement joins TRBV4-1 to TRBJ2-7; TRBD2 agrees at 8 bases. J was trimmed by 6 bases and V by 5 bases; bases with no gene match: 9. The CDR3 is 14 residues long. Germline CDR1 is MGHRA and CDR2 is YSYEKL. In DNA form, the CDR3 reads TGCGCCAGCAGCGAGGTAGCGGGATCCGGCGAGCAGTACTTC. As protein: CASSEVAGSGEQYF.

The CDR3, as DNA: TGTGCCAGCTCACCTGGGGCGGGAGATGGAGATACGCAGTATTTT. Residues: CASSPGAGDGDTQYF. The chain combines TRBV18 with TRBJ2-3; 7 nucleotides line up with TRBD2. The CDR3 has 15 amino acids. After removal of 3 bases from V and 5 bases from J, the junction contained 8 bases not matched to a gene. Looked up from germline, CDR1 is KGHSH and CDR2 is LQKENI.

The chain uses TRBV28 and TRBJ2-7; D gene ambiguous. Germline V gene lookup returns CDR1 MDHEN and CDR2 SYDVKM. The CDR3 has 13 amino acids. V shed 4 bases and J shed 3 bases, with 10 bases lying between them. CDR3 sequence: CASSYFLGYEQYF. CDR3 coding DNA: TGTGCCAGCAGTTATTTCCTCGGCTACGAGCAGTACTTC.

The CDR3 sequence is CASSYEPHYEQYF. CDR3 nucleotides: TGTGCCAGCAGTTACGAGCCCCACTACGAGCAGTACTTC. This chain uses TRBV6-2 or TRBV6-3 with TRBJ2-7; D gene ambiguous. Germline V CDR1 and CDR2: MNHEY, SVGEGT. V lost 2 bases and J 3 bases, leaving 8 bases between the germline ends. The CDR3 runs 13 residues.

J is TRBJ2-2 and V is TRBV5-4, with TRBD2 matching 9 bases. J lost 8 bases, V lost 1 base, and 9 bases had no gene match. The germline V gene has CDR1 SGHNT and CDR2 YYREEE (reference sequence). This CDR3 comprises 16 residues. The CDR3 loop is CASSLWLAGLVGELFF. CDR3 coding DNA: TGTGCCAGCAGCTTGTGGCTAGCGGGATTGGTAGGGGAGCTGTTTTTT.

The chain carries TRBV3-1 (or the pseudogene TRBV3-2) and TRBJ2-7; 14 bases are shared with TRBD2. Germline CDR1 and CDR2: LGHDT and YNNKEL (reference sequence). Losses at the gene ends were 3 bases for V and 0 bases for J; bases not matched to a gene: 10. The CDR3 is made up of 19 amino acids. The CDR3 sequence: CASSHRGTSGSRTSYEQYF. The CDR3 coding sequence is TGTGCCAGCAGCCATCGCGGGACTAGCGGGAGCCGTACCTCCTACGAGCAGTACTTC.

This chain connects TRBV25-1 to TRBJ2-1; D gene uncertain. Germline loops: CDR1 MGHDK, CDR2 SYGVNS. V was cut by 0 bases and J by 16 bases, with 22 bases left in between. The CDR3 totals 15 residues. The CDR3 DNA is TGTGCCAGCAGTGAATATACCTTAGGTAGATCTAGTCTTTTCTTC. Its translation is CASSEYTLGRSSLFF.

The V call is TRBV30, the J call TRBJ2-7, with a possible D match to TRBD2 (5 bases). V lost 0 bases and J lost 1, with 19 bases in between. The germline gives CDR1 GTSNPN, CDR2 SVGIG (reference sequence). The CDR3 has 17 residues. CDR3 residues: CAWSVRFGLWGSYEQYF. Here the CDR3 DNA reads TGTGCCTGGAGTGTACGTTTCGGACTGTGGGGTTCCTACGAGCAGTACTTC.

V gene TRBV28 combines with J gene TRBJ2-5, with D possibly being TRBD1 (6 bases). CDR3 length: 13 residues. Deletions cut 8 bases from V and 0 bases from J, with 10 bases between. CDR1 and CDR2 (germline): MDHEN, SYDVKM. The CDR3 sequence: CASRNRDQETQYF. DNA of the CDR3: TGTGCCAGCCGAAACAGGGACCAAGAGACCCAGTACTTC.

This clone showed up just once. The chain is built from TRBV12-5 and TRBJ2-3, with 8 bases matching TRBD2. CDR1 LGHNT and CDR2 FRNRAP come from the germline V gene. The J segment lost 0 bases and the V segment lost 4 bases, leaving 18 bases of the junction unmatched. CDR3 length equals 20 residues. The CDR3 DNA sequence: TGTGCTAGTGGTTACACACCAGGGGTGGCGGGAGGCCTTAGCACAGATACGCAGTATTTT. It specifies CASGYTPGVAGGLSTDTQYF.

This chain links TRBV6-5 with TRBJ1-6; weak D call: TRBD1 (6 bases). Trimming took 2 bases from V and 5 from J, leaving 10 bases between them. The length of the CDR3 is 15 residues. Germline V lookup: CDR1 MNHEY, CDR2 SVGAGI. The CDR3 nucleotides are TGTGCCAGCAGTTACGGGCAGGGGAATAATTCACCCCTCCACTTT. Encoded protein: CASSYGQGNNSPLHF.

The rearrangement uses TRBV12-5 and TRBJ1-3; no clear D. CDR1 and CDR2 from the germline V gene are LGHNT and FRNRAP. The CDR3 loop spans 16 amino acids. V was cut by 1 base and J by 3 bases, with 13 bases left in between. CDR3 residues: CASGLAPRQDGNTIYF. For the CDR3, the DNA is TGTGCTAGTGGTTTGGCACCCCGGCAGGATGGAAACACCATATATTTT.

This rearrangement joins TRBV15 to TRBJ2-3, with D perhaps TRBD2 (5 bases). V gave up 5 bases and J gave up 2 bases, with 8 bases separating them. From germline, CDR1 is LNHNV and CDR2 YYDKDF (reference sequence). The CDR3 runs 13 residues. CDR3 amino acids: CATSDYDTDTQYF. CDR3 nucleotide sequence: TGTGCCACCAGCGACTATGACACAGATACGCAGTATTTT.